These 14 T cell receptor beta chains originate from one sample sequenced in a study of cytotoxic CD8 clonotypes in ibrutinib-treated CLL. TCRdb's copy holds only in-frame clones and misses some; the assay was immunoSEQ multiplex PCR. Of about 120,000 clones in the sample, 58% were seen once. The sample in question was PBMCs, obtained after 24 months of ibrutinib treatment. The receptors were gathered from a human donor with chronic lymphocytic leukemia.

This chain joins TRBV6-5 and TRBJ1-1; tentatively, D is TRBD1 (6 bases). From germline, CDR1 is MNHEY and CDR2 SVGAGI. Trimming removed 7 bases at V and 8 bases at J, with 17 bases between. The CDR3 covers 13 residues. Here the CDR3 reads CASKRTALREAFF. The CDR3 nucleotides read TGTGCCAGCAAAAGGACAGCACTGAGGGAAGCTTTCTTT.

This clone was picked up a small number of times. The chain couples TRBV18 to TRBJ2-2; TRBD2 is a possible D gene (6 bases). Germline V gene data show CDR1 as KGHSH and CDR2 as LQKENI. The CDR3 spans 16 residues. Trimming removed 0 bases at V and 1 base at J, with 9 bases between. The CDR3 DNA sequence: TGTGCCAGCTCACCACCGATGGGACTGAACACCGGGGAGCTGTTTTTT. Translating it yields CASSPPMGLNTGELFF. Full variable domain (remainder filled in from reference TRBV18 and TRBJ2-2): NAGVMQNPRHLVRRRGQEARLRCSPMKGHSHVYWYRQLPEEGLKFMVYLQKENIIDESGMPKERFSAEFPKEGPSILRIQQVVRGDSAAYFCASSPPMGLNTGELFFGEGSRLTVL.

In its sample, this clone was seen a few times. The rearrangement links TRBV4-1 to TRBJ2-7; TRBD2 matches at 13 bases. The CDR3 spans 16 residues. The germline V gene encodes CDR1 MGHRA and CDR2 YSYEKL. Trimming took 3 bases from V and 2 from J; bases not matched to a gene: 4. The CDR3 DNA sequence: TGCGCCAGCAGCCACCTACTAGCGGGGGGGACCTACGAGCAGTACTTC. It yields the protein CASSHLLAGGTYEQYF.

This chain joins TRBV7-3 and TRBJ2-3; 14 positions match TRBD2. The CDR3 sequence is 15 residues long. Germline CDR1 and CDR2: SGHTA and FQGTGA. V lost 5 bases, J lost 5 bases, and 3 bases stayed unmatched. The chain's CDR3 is CASSPGLAGVDTQYF. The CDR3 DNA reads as TGTGCCAGCAGCCCGGGACTAGCGGGGGTAGATACGCAGTATTTT.

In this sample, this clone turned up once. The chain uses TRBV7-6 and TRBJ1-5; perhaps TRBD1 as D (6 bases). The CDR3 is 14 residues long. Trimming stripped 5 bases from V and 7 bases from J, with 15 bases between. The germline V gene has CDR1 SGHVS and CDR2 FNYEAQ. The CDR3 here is CASSPQGQGQPQHF. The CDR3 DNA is TGTGCCAGCAGCCCCCAGGGGCAGGGGCAGCCCCAGCATTTT. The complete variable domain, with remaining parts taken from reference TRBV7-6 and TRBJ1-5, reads GAGVSQSPRYKVTKRGQDVALRCDPISGHVSLYWYRQALGQGPEFLTYFNYEAQQDKSGLPNDRFSAERPEGSISTLTIQRTEQRDSAMYRCASSPQGQGQPQHFGDGTRLSIL.

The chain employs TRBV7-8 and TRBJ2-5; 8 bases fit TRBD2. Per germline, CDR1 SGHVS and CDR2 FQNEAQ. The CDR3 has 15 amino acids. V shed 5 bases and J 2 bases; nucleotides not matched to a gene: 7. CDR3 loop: CASSREGGSQETQYF. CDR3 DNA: TGTGCCAGCAGCCGGGAGGGGGGATCACAAGAGACCCAGTACTTC.

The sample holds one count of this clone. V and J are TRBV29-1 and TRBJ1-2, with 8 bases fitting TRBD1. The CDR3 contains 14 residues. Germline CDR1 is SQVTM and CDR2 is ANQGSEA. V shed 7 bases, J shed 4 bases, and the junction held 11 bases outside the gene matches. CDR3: CSAEDRDGIYGYTF. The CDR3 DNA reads TGCAGCGCCGAGGACAGGGATGGGATCTATGGCTACACCTTC.

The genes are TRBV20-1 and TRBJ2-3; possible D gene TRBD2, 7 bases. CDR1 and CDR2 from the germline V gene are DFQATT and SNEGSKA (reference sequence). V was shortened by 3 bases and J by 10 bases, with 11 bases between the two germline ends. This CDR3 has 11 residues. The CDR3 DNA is TGCAGTGCTAGGGGGGCGGGGGCGCAGTATTTT. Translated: CSARGAGAQYF.

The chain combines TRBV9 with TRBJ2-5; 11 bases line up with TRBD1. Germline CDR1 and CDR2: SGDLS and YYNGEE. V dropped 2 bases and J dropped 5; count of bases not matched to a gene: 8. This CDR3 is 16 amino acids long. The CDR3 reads CASSVGGTGGLETQYF. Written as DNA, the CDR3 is TGTGCCAGCAGCGTTGGTGGGACAGGGGGTTTGGAGACCCAGTACTTC.

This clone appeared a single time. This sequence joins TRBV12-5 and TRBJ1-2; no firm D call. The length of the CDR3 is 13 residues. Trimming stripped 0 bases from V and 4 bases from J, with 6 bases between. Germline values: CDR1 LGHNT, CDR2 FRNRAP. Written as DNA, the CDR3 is TGTGCTAGTGGTTTGGTGCAGAGCTATGGCTACACCTTC. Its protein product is CASGLVQSYGYTF.

CDR3 sequence: CASTPGLASYEQYF. CDR3 DNA sequence: TGTGCCAGTACCCCGGGACTAGCCTCCTACGAGCAGTACTTC. V is TRBV19 and J is TRBJ2-7; 9 bases line up with TRBD2. The CDR3 extends over 14 amino acids. V lost 7 bases and J lost 0; bases outside the gene matches: 4. Per the germline V gene, CDR1 is LNHDA and CDR2 is SQIVND (reference sequence). The entire variable domain, with the rest obtained from reference TRBV19 and TRBJ2-7, is as follows: DGGITQSPKYLFRKEGQNVTLSCEQNLNHDAMYWYRQDPGQGLRLIYYSQIVNDFQKGDIAEGYSVSREKKESFPLTVTSAQKNPTAFYLCASTPGLASYEQYFGPGTRLTVT.

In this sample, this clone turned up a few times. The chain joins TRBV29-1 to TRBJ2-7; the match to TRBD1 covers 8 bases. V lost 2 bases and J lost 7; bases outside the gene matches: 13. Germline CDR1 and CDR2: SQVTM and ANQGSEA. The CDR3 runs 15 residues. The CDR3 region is CSVELVAGGLGEQYF. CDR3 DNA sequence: TGCAGCGTTGAATTGGTCGCAGGGGGCCTGGGAGAGCAGTACTTC.

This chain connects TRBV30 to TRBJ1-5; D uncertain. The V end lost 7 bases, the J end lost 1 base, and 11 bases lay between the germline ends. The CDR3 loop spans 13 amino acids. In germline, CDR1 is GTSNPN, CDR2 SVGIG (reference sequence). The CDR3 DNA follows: TGTGCCTCGCGGACTCAAAGCAATCAGCCCCAGCATTTT. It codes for CASRTQSNQPQHF.

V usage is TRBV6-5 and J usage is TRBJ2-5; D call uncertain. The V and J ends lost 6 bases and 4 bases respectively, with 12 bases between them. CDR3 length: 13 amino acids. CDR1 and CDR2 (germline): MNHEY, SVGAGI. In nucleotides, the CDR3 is TGTGCCAGCAGGAAGATATCAGTAGAGACCCAGTACTTC. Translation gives CASRKISVETQYF.